This is a list of T cell receptor beta chains from one sample in a study of blood T cell repertoires in COVID-19. Some clones are missing from TCRdb's copy, which holds only in-frame ones; the method was immunoSEQ multiplex PCR. The sample shows just under 250,000 clones, 75% to 90% of them seen only once. Material: PBMCs or T cells enriched from blood (not recorded which). The receptors shown here come from a woman aged 25-40 years who had recovered from COVID-19. The CDR3 runs from the conserved cysteine through the conserved F or W. Fields, in order: J gene, V gene, clone size, D gene, CDR3 protein, CDR3 DNA. The D gene is left open where the match is weak. Clone size is given for some rows only: seen once, a few or many times, or a class if the clone is expanded.

j_gene: TRBJ1-5; v_gene: TRBV30; abundance: -; d_gene: -; CDR3aa: CAWTAGEQPQHF; CDR3nt: TGTGCCTGGACCGCCGGAGAGCAGCCCCAGCATTTT
j_gene: TRBJ1-5; v_gene: TRBV18; abundance: -; d_gene: TRBD1; CDR3aa: CASSPVTGYNQPQHF; CDR3nt: TGTGCCAGCTCCCCCGTGACAGGGTATAATCAGCCCCAGCATTTT
j_gene: TRBJ1-5; v_gene: TRBV7-8; abundance: -; d_gene: -; CDR3aa: CASSPQGNQPQHF; CDR3nt: TGTGCCAGCAGCCCCCAGGGGAATCAGCCCCAGCATTTT
j_gene: TRBJ1-5; v_gene: TRBV3-1/TRBV3-2; abundance: -; d_gene: -; CDR3aa: CASSQSIQPQHF; CDR3nt: TGTGCCAGCAGCCAAAGCATTCAGCCCCAGCATTTT
j_gene: TRBJ1-1; v_gene: TRBV20-1; abundance: -; d_gene: TRBD1; CDR3aa: CSASRGQMNTEAFF; CDR3nt: TGCAGTGCTAGTCGGGGACAGATGAACACTGAAGCTTTCTTT
j_gene: TRBJ2-7; v_gene: TRBV5-1; abundance: -; d_gene: TRBD2; CDR3aa: CASSGVTSGSVYEQYF; CDR3nt: TGCGCCAGCAGCGGCGTAACTAGCGGGTCTGTCTACGAGCAGTACTTC
j_gene: TRBJ1-1; v_gene: TRBV29-1; abundance: -; d_gene: -; CDR3aa: CSVWGGQMNTEAFF; CDR3nt: TGCAGCGTTTGGGGAGGGCAGATGAACACTGAAGCTTTCTTT
j_gene: TRBJ1-1; v_gene: TRBV6-5; abundance: -; d_gene: -; CDR3aa: CASSYSRQTMNTEAFF; CDR3nt: TGTGCCAGCAGTTACTCGCGACAGACCATGAACACTGAAGCTTTCTTT
j_gene: TRBJ1-2; v_gene: TRBV4-1; abundance: -; d_gene: TRBD1; CDR3aa: CASSLLDRGNYGYTF; CDR3nt: TGCGCCAGCAGCTTATTGGACAGGGGTAACTATGGCTACACCTTC
j_gene: TRBJ2-3; v_gene: TRBV5-1; abundance: -; d_gene: TRBD1; CDR3aa: CASRPGQGTDTQYF; CDR3nt: TGCGCCAGCAGACCGGGACAGGGGACAGATACGCAGTATTTT
j_gene: TRBJ1-1; v_gene: TRBV9; abundance: -; d_gene: TRBD1; CDR3aa: CASSVVTGTEAFF; CDR3nt: TGTGCCAGCAGCGTAGTGACAGGGACTGAAGCTTTCTTT
j_gene: TRBJ2-7; v_gene: TRBV19; abundance: once; d_gene: -; CDR3aa: CASSNGAYTYEQYF; CDR3nt: TGTGCCAGTAGTAACGGAGCGTATACCTACGAGCAGTACTTC
j_gene: TRBJ1-1; v_gene: TRBV2; abundance: many; d_gene: -; CDR3aa: CASTYDIMNTEAFF; CDR3nt: TGTGCCAGCACTTATGACATCATGAACACTGAAGCTTTCTTT
j_gene: TRBJ2-3; v_gene: TRBV7-2; abundance: -; d_gene: TRBD2; CDR3aa: CASSSSLAGGSDTQYF; CDR3nt: TGTGCCAGCAGCTCCTCCCTAGCGGGAGGCTCAGATACGCAGTATTTT
j_gene: TRBJ1-4; v_gene: TRBV5-4; abundance: -; d_gene: TRBD1; CDR3aa: CASSPTGANEKLFF; CDR3nt: TGTGCCAGCAGCCCGACAGGGGCTAATGAAAAACTGTTTTTT
j_gene: TRBJ1-4; v_gene: TRBV6-5; abundance: -; d_gene: TRBD1; CDR3aa: CASSHQTGDEKLFF; CDR3nt: TGTGCCAGCAGTCACCAGACAGGGGATGAAAAACTGTTTTTT
j_gene: TRBJ2-7; v_gene: TRBV28; abundance: once; d_gene: -; CDR3aa: CASSLALLLGNEQYF; CDR3nt: TGTGCCAGCAGTTTAGCTCTACTATTAGGCAACGAGCAGTACTTC
j_gene: TRBJ1-4; v_gene: TRBV19; abundance: -; d_gene: TRBD1; CDR3aa: CASSLRTGGVEKLFF; CDR3nt: TGTGCCAGTAGTCTCCGGACAGGGGGCGTTGAAAAACTGTTTTTT
j_gene: TRBJ2-1; v_gene: TRBV29-1; abundance: -; d_gene: -; CDR3aa: CSVRVSATYNEQFF; CDR3nt: TGCAGCGTTCGAGTTTCCGCGACCTACAATGAGCAGTTCTTC
j_gene: TRBJ1-3; v_gene: TRBV29-1; abundance: -; d_gene: TRBD1; CDR3aa: CSAGQGSGNTIYF; CDR3nt: TGCAGCGCGGGACAGGGCTCTGGAAACACCATATATTTT
j_gene: TRBJ2-5; v_gene: TRBV6-5; abundance: -; d_gene: TRBD1; CDR3aa: CATFSGTGGQTQYF; CDR3nt: TGTGCCACATTTTCCGGGACAGGGGGGCAGACCCAGTACTTC
j_gene: TRBJ2-5; v_gene: TRBV10-3; abundance: -; d_gene: TRBD2; CDR3aa: CAISAAGGDEETQYF; CDR3nt: TGTGCCATCAGTGCAGCGGGAGGCGATGAAGAGACCCAGTACTTC
j_gene: TRBJ1-2; v_gene: TRBV15; abundance: few; d_gene: TRBD1; CDR3aa: CATSRGEDRGRGGYTF; CDR3nt: TGTGCCACCAGCAGAGGAGAAGACAGGGGGCGCGGTGGCTACACCTTC
j_gene: TRBJ1-1; v_gene: TRBV23-1; abundance: -; d_gene: -; CDR3aa: CASSPMNTEAFF; CDR3nt: TGCGCCAGCAGTCCTATGAACACTGAAGCTTTCTTT
j_gene: TRBJ2-1; v_gene: TRBV27; abundance: -; d_gene: -; CDR3aa: CASSLRVYTVSEQFF; CDR3nt: TGTGCCAGCAGTTTGAGGGTTTATACAGTCAGTGAGCAGTTCTTC
j_gene: TRBJ2-1; v_gene: TRBV11-3; abundance: -; d_gene: -; CDR3aa: CASSLPSGDEQFF; CDR3nt: TGTGCCAGCAGCTTACCTTCGGGGGATGAGCAGTTCTTC
j_gene: TRBJ2-5; v_gene: TRBV7-8; abundance: once; d_gene: -; CDR3aa: CASSTRETQETQYF; CDR3nt: TGTGCCAGCAGTACTCGGGAAACCCAAGAGACCCAGTACTTC
j_gene: TRBJ2-5; v_gene: TRBV11-3; abundance: few; d_gene: TRBD1; CDR3aa: CASSSSGTGRREETQYF; CDR3nt: TGTGCCAGCAGCTCCTCCGGGACAGGGAGGAGGGAGGAGACCCAGTACTTC
j_gene: TRBJ1-6; v_gene: TRBV6-5; abundance: few; d_gene: -; CDR3aa: CASRRQALDNSPLHF; CDR3nt: TGTGCCAGCAGGCGACAGGCCTTGGATAATTCACCCCTCCACTTT
j_gene: TRBJ1-6; v_gene: TRBV28; abundance: -; d_gene: -; CDR3aa: CASSSKRPLHF; CDR3nt: TGTGCCAGCAGTTCGAAGAGACCCCTCCACTTT
j_gene: TRBJ2-3; v_gene: TRBV3-1/TRBV3-2; abundance: -; d_gene: TRBD2; CDR3aa: CASSPQSGRAGTDTQYF; CDR3nt: TGTGCCAGCAGCCCACAAAGCGGGAGGGCCGGGACAGATACGCAGTATTTT
j_gene: TRBJ2-2; v_gene: TRBV7-2; abundance: -; d_gene: TRBD2; CDR3aa: CASSLRASGANTGELFF; CDR3nt: TGTGCCAGCAGCTTAAGGGCTAGCGGGGCGAACACCGGGGAGCTGTTTTTT
j_gene: TRBJ1-2; v_gene: TRBV11-2; abundance: once; d_gene: TRBD1; CDR3aa: CASSGGQGYGYTF; CDR3nt: TGTGCCAGCAGCGGAGGACAGGGGTATGGCTACACCTTC
j_gene: TRBJ1-2; v_gene: TRBV30; abundance: -; d_gene: -; CDR3aa: CAWSVAGIYGYTF; CDR3nt: TGTGCCTGGAGTGTAGCAGGGATCTATGGCTACACCTTC
j_gene: TRBJ1-2; v_gene: TRBV3-1/TRBV3-2; abundance: -; d_gene: -; CDR3aa: CASSLGMGLSRVRYGYTF; CDR3nt: TGTGCCAGCAGCCTCGGAATGGGGCTTTCTAGGGTGCGTTATGGCTACACCTTC
j_gene: TRBJ2-1; v_gene: TRBV7-2; abundance: -; d_gene: -; CDR3aa: CASSLFVNEQFF; CDR3nt: TGTGCCAGCAGCTTATTCGTTAATGAGCAGTTCTTC
j_gene: TRBJ1-6; v_gene: TRBV28; abundance: few; d_gene: -; CDR3aa: CASSKTALPLHF; CDR3nt: TGTGCCAGCAGCAAGACAGCTTTGCCCCTCCACTTT
j_gene: TRBJ2-1; v_gene: TRBV7-9; abundance: -; d_gene: TRBD2; CDR3aa: CASSFAGGNIGEQFF; CDR3nt: TGTGCCAGCAGCTTCGCGGGAGGGAACATAGGTGAGCAGTTCTTC
j_gene: TRBJ1-1; v_gene: TRBV18; abundance: -; d_gene: TRBD1; CDR3aa: CASSLDRAHTEAFF; CDR3nt: TGTGCCAGCTCACTTGACAGGGCTCACACTGAAGCTTTCTTT
j_gene: TRBJ2-1; v_gene: TRBV9; abundance: -; d_gene: -; CDR3aa: CASSVEGHINEQFF; CDR3nt: TGTGCCAGCAGCGTAGAGGGACACATCAATGAGCAGTTCTTC
j_gene: TRBJ2-7; v_gene: TRBV28; abundance: -; d_gene: TRBD1; CDR3aa: CASSSERTGVGRNEQYF; CDR3nt: TGTGCCAGCAGCTCCGAGAGGACAGGGGTTGGCAGAAACGAGCAGTACTTC
j_gene: TRBJ1-2; v_gene: TRBV2; abundance: many; d_gene: TRBD1; CDR3aa: CASSEALRDRHPFDGYTF; CDR3nt: TGTGCCAGCAGTGAAGCGTTAAGGGACAGGCACCCGTTTGATGGCTACACCTTC
j_gene: TRBJ2-1; v_gene: TRBV4-1; abundance: -; d_gene: TRBD1; CDR3aa: CASGQGVTYNEQFF; CDR3nt: TGCGCCAGCGGACAGGGGGTCACCTACAATGAGCAGTTCTTC
j_gene: TRBJ1-3; v_gene: TRBV7-8; abundance: -; d_gene: TRBD1; CDR3aa: CASRKTRDSGNTIYF; CDR3nt: TGTGCCAGCCGGAAGACCCGGGACAGTGGAAACACCATATATTTT
j_gene: TRBJ1-2; v_gene: TRBV15; abundance: -; d_gene: -; CDR3aa: CATSRDSVNYGYTF; CDR3nt: TGTGCCACCAGCAGAGATTCAGTCAACTATGGCTACACCTTC
j_gene: TRBJ2-7; v_gene: TRBV2; abundance: -; d_gene: -; CDR3aa: CASSETRVAYEQYF; CDR3nt: TGTGCCAGCAGTGAAACTCGTGTGGCCTACGAGCAGTACTTC
j_gene: TRBJ1-2; v_gene: TRBV7-2; abundance: -; d_gene: -; CDR3aa: CASSSTVYGYTF; CDR3nt: TGTGCCAGCAGCTCCACAGTCTATGGCTACACCTTC
j_gene: TRBJ2-2; v_gene: TRBV5-4; abundance: -; d_gene: TRBD1; CDR3aa: CASSKQGADTGELFF; CDR3nt: TGTGCCAGCAGTAAACAGGGGGCGGACACCGGGGAGCTGTTTTTT